This is a list of T cell receptor beta chains from one sample in a study of T cell changes during pregnancy in multiple sclerosis. Clones were sequenced by immunoSEQ multiplex PCR, and TCRdb holds only the in-frame ones, with some missing. The sample lists around 56,000 clones; 91% were seen once. Sequences were derived from CD4+ T cells from peripheral blood mononuclear cells, sampled in the first trimester of pregnancy. The receptors originated from a female donor with multiple sclerosis, enrolled in a pregnancy study. CDR3s leave out the opening cysteine and the closing phenylalanine or tryptophan. Not all rows give a size; the values are once, few, many and, for expanded clones, a class.

abundance,j_gene,v_gene,CDR3aa
NA,TRBJ2-7,TRBV7-2,ASSLMAQGAYEQY
NA,TRBJ2-5,TRBV19,ASSIGQEETQY
once,TRBJ2-1,TRBV28,ASIIGGSRGYNEQF
once,TRBJ1-2,TRBV7-9,ASSLGTGYGYT
NA,TRBJ1-2,TRBV14,ASSPIGGSYGYT
NA,TRBJ2-5,TRBV27,ASSNRGVETQY
NA,TRBJ1-5,TRBV30,AWSQGRALYQPQH
few,TRBJ1-1,TRBV19,ASSILRGPTEAF
NA,TRBJ1-5,TRBV18,ASSPQGISNQPQH
NA,TRBJ1-4,TRBV4-2,ASSQGTGTNEKLF
NA,TRBJ1-4,TRBV20-1,SATNNEKLF
NA,TRBJ1-4,TRBV2,ASRYTGTGLDEKLF
NA,TRBJ1-2,TRBV10-3,AINADSLSSGYT
NA,TRBJ2-7,TRBV11-3,ASSLGQGGYEQY
NA,TRBJ1-4,TRBV29-1,SVEGGEKLF
NA,TRBJ1-1,TRBV6-5,ASSYSGGRTEAF
NA,TRBJ1-5,TRBV27,ASSSGTGNQPQH
NA,TRBJ2-5,TRBV29-1,SVVLGGRQETQY
once,TRBJ2-7,TRBV9,ASSAEQDGSYEQY
NA,TRBJ1-1,TRBV11-2,ASSLDLRWEAF
NA,TRBJ2-1,TRBV19,ASSISGLVSEQF
once,TRBJ1-2,TRBV6-1,ASIPTGLDYGYT
NA,TRBJ2-2,TRBV25-1,ASSELGGGLPNTGELF
NA,TRBJ1-2,TRBV9,ASSVAAQGDGYT
NA,TRBJ1-5,TRBV29-1,SVSTGGNQPQH
NA,TRBJ2-7,TRBV5-1,ASSLRTRSYEQY
NA,TRBJ2-1,TRBV19,ASSIRVAETSYNEQF
NA,TRBJ1-2,TRBV19,ASSPDRGNYGYT
NA,TRBJ1-5,TRBV19,ASHSRSNQPQH
NA,TRBJ1-1,TRBV5-6,ASSLPRGGTEAF
NA,TRBJ2-1,TRBV7-2,ASSLGGGAGGRNEQF
NA,TRBJ2-7,TRBV7-2,ASSLGYGGSYEQY
NA,TRBJ1-5,TRBV10-3,ANSEGTGMGPQH
once,TRBJ1-2,TRBV5-8,ASSLVRMRGTYGYT
NA,TRBJ2-7,TRBV6-5,ASRRGTGRYEQY
NA,TRBJ2-1,TRBV11-2,ASSLGDFPF
NA,TRBJ1-2,TRBV2,ASSATGVGGYT
NA,TRBJ1-2,TRBV18,ASSPGTGYGYT
NA,TRBJ1-1,TRBV5-4,ASSRGGGSTEAF
NA,TRBJ1-6,TRBV9,ASSDLGGTGDSPLH
NA,TRBJ2-3,TRBV14,ASSRAPSGGTDTQY
NA,TRBJ2-3,TRBV5-1,ASQVGGGQDTQY
once,TRBJ1-2,TRBV2,ASRADRGDGYT
NA,TRBJ1-2,TRBV27,ASSLVGADYGYT
NA,TRBJ1-5,TRBV5-8,ASSAVRQERGQPQH
NA,TRBJ2-3,TRBV4-2,ASSQGGRSTDTQY
NA,TRBJ1-3,TRBV15,ATSRAAGTGATGNTIY
NA,TRBJ2-3,TRBV6-1,ASSQAGGPGDTQY
once,TRBJ2-5,TRBV28,AVRGGVETQY
NA,TRBJ2-4,TRBV7-2,ASSSGGFAQY
few,TRBJ1-2,TRBV20-1,RVHRGGGYT
NA,TRBJ1-2,TRBV6-4,ASSDSRRALNTNRGRYGYT
NA,TRBJ1-5,TRBV30,AWSVDRFNQPQH
NA,TRBJ1-1,TRBV14,ASSPPPGGHTEAF